This record covers a single T cell receptor beta chain. Its antigen is still unknown. CDR1 is SGHDN, CDR2 FVKESK, per germline. V was cut by 1 base and J by 8 bases, with 17 bases left in between. CDR3 length equals 15 residues. A J-beta primer mix and a sample-barcoded 5' primer were used in a second PCR of roughly 6 to 11 cycles. One entry per CDR3 protein results from TCRdb running MiXCR on the 5' RACE reads. Among around 1,000,000 distinct CDR3 sequences listed, 25% were seen once. Each sample yielded at least 6 million isolated PBMCs. The data were taken from a study of blood T cells in healthy people across ages. Findings of the study overall: Age showed a roughly linear inverse relationship with TCR beta diversity per million T cells.

The same sample was also studied in work on T cells of mothers and their children. As reported in that work: Sample barcodes and 2-4 random nucleotides were added by the M1S primer of the second PCR. Sequencing returned over 8 million TCR beta CDR3 reads per mother and roughly 3.1 million per child.

Input material: blood. The origin of this receptor is a girl under 10 years old in good health. The J gene is TRBJ1-2, the V gene TRBV14; D may be TRBD1 (6 bases). The CDR3 region is CASSQGGQPRKGYTF. The CDR3 nucleotides are TGTGCCAGCAGCCAAGGTGGACAGCCAAGGAAGGGCTACACCTTC.